The clone carrying this T cell receptor (beta chain) was found many times. Its antigen is unidentified. The time point was: newly diagnosed GD, antithyroid drugs for less than 3 months. Making the TCR library involved RNA that had been extracted from PBMCs. Investigators report Graves' disease was diagnosed under American Thyroid Association guidelines. The sample belongs to a study of regulatory T cells in long-lasting Graves disease. Findings and caveats of the study: The persistent group shared roughly 2,700 public clonotypes, more than the roughly 970 shared by new patients.

Assembly of TCR beta libraries relied on iRepertoire HTBI primers together with Arm-PCR of CDR3 regions. TCRdb reprocessed the multiplex PCR reads with MiXCR, giving one entry per CDR3 protein. The sample yields approximately 360,000 distinct CDR3 sequences, about 10% seen once. Trimming removed 2 bases from V and 6 bases from J, with 5 bases in between. The CDR3 consists of 10 residues. The V gene's germline CDR1 is DFQATT and CDR2 SNEGSKA (reference sequence). These data also formed part of another study, on T cells in Graves' hyperthyroidism and ophthalmopathy.

The material sequenced was peripheral blood mononuclear cells (PBMCs), taken at new diagnosis, from a patient treated with antithyroid drugs. This clonotype was sampled from a woman under 30 with Graves disease. The rearrangement links TRBV20-1 to TRBJ2-7; D is unclear. CDR3 nucleotides: TGCAGTGCTAGAAGGGCCGAGCAGTACTTC. Translation gives CSARRAEQYF.